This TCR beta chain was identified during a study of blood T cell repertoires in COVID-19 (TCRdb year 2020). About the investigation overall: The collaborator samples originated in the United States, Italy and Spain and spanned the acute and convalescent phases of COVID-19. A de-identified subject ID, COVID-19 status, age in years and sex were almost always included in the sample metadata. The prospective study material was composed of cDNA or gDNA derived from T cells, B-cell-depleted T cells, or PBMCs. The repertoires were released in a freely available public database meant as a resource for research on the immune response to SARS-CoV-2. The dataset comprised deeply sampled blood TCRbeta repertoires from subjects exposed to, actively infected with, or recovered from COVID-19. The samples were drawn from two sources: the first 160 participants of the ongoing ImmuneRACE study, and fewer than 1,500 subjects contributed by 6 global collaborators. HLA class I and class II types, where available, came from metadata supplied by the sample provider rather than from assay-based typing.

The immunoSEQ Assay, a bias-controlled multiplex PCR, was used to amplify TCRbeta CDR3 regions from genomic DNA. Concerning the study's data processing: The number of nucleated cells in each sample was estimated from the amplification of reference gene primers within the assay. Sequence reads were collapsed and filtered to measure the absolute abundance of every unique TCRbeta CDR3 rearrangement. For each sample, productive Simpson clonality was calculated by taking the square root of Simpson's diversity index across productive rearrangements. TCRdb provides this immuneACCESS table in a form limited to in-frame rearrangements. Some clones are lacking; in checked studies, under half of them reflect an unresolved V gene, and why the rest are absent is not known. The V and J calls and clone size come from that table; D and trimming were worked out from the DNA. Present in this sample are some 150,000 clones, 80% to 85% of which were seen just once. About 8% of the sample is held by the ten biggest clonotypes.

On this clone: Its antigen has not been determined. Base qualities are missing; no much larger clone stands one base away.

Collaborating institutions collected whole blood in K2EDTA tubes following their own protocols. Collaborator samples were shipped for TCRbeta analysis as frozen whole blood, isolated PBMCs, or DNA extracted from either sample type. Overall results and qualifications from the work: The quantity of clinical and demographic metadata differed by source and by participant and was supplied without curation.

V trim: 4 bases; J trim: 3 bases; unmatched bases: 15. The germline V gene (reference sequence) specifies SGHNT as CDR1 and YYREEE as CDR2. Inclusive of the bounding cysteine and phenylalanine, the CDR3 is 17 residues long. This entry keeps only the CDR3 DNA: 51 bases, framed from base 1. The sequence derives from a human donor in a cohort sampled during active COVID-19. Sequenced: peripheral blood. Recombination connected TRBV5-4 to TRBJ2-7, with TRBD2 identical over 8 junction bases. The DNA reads TGTGCCAGCAGCGTATCCCCCGGGGCGGGGGGATTCTACGAGCAGTACTTC. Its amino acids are CASSVSPGAGGFYEQYF.